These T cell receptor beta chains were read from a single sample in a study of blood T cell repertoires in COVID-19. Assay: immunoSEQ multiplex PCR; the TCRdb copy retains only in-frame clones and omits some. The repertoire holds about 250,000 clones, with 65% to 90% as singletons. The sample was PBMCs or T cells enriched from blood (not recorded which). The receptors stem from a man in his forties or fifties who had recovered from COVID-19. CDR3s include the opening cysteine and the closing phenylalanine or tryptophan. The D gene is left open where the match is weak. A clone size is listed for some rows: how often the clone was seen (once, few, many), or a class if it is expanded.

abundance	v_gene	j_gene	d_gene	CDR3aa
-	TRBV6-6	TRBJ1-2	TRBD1	CASSWAQGGGYTF
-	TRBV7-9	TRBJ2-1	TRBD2	CASSLGLAGAYNEQFF
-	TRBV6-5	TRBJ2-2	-	CASCLFARGTGELFF
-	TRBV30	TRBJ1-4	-	CAWSPGNEKLFF
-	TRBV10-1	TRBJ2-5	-	CASSESEGRMAQYF
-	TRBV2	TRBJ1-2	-	CASSEGGNYGYTF
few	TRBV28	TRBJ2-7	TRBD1	CASSRTGSYEQYF
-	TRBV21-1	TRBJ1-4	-	CASSTRGLQEKLFF
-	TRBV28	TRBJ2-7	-	CASSSQGSYEQYF
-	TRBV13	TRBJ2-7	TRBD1	CASSFGQGADEQYF
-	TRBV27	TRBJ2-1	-	CASSYGGAYNEQFF
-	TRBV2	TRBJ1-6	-	CASVEVSSYNSPLHF
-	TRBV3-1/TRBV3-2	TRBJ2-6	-	CASSQSSYSGANVLTF
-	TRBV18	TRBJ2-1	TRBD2	CASSPGEGGGRSSYNEQFF
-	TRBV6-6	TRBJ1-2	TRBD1	CASIDGTGNYGYTF
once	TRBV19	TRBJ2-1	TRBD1	CASTPDRGGYNEQFF
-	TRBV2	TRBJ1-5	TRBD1	CASIGDSRQPQHF
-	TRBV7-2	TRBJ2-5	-	CASSPQETQYF
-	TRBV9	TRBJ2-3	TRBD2	CASSVALAGGLDTDTQYF
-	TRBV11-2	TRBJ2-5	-	CASSLRGRWSGSQETQYF
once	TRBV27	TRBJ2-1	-	CASSFLARDYNEQFF
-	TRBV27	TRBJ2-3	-	CASSWDSPSRDTQYF
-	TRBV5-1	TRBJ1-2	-	CASSLVAPNYGYTF
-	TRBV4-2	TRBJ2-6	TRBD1	CASSQGGTGSSGANVLTF